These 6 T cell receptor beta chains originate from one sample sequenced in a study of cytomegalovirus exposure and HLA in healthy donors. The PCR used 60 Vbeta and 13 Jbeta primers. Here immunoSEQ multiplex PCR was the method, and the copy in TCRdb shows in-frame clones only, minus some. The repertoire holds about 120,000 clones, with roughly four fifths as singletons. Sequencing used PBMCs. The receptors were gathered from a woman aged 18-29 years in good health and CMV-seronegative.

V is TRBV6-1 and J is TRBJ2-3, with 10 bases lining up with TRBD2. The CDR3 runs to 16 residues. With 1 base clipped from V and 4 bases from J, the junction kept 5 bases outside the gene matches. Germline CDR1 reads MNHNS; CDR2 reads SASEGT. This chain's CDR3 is CASSEGLAGDPDTQYF. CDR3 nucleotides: TGTGCCAGCAGTGAAGGGCTAGCGGGAGATCCAGATACGCAGTATTTT.

The CDR3 sequence is CASSPRQGRNTEAFF. DNA of the CDR3: TGTGCCAGCAGTCCCCGACAGGGGAGGAACACTGAAGCTTTCTTT. The chain joins TRBV6-5 to TRBJ1-1; 8 bases agree with TRBD1. Looked up from germline, CDR1 is MNHEY and CDR2 is SVGAGI. The CDR3 contains 15 residues. V dropped 5 bases and J dropped 1; count of bases not matched to a gene: 6.

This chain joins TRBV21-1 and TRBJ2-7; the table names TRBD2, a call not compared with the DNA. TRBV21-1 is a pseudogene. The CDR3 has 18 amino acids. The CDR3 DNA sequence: TGTGCCAGCAGCAAAGACTTCTTCACTAGCGGGGGCTCCTACGAGCAGTACTTC. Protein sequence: CASSKDFFTSGGSYEQYF.

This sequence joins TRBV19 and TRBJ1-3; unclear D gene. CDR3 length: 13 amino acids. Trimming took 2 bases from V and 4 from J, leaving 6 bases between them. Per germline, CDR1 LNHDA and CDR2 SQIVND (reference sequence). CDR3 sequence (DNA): TGTGCCAGTAGTATAAATCTGGGAAACACCATATATTTT. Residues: CASSINLGNTIYF.

The CDR3 nucleotides read TGTGCCAGCTCACCAAAGGGGCGTCAGCCCCAGCATTTT. It specifies CASSPKGRQPQHF. V usage is TRBV18 and J usage is TRBJ1-5, with D perhaps TRBD1 (5 bases). The CDR3 spans 13 residues. V dropped 2 bases and J dropped 6 bases, with 8 bases sitting between them. In germline, CDR1 is KGHSH, CDR2 LQKENI.

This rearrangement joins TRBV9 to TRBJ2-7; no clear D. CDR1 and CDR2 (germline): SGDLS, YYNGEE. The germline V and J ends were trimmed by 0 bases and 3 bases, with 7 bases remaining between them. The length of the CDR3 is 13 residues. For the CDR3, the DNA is TGTGCCAGCAGCGTAGCAGTAAACTACGAGCAGTACTTC. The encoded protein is CASSVAVNYEQYF.